The 24 T cell receptor beta chains below all came from one sample that was sequenced in a study of blood T cell repertoires in COVID-19. Some clones are missing from TCRdb's copy, which holds only in-frame ones; the method was immunoSEQ multiplex PCR. The data contain about 110,000 clones, about 93% of them singletons. Sequencing was carried out using peripheral blood. The origin of the receptors is a woman between 25 and 40 years old with acute or convalescent COVID-19.

The J gene is TRBJ1-1, the V gene TRBV19, with D possibly matching TRBD1 (6 bases). Trimming shortened V by 9 bases and J by 0 bases, and 17 bases separated the two germline ends. The CDR3 spans 15 residues. Germline V gene data show CDR1 as LNHDA and CDR2 as SQIVND (reference sequence). The chain's CDR3 is CASKRQVAVNTEAFF. DNA of the CDR3: TGTGCCAGCAAACGACAGGTAGCCGTGAACACTGAAGCTTTCTTT.

The chain links TRBV27 to TRBJ2-1; TRBD2 aligns across 8 bases. The length of the CDR3 is 15 residues. The germline gives CDR1 MNHEY, CDR2 SMNVEV (reference sequence). Trimming removed 4 bases from V and 3 bases from J; junction bases left unmatched: 5. CDR3 bases: TGTGCCAGCAGTTCCACTAGCGGTTACTACAATGAGCAGTTCTTC. Translation gives CASSSTSGYYNEQFF.

The chain recombines TRBV5-8 with TRBJ2-7; maybe TRBD1 (6 bases). Trimming cost V 5 bases and J 4 bases, with 13 bases left between them. The CDR3 sequence is 13 residues long. Per the germline V gene, CDR1 is SGHTS and CDR2 is YDEGEE. The CDR3 sequence is CASRPTGFYEQYF. CDR3 DNA sequence: TGTGCCAGCAGACCCACAGGGTTTTACGAGCAGTACTTC.

This chain uses TRBV11-2 with TRBJ2-7; 8 bases agree with TRBD1. The CDR3 loop spans 13 amino acids. Per germline, CDR1 SGHAT and CDR2 FQNNGV. The J segment lost 7 bases and the V segment lost 5 bases, leaving 7 bases of the junction unmatched. The CDR3 is CASSRRTGQEQYF. CDR3 DNA: TGTGCCAGCAGCCGTAGGACAGGGCAGGAGCAGTACTTC. Filled out from reference TRBV11-2 and TRBJ2-7, the complete variable domain reads EAGVAQSPRYKIIEKRQSVAFWCNPISGHATLYWYQQILGQGPKLLIQFQNNGVVDDSQLPKDRFSAERLKGVDSTLKIQPAKLEDSAVYLCASSRRTGQEQYFGPGTRLTVT.

This chain connects TRBV3-1 (or the pseudogene TRBV3-2) to TRBJ2-1; TRBD1 matches at 10 bases. J gave up 6 bases and V 2 bases, and 7 bases lay outside the gene matches. The CDR3 sequence is 16 residues long. The V gene's germline CDR1 is LGHDT and CDR2 YNNKEL (reference sequence). This CDR3 is CASSQFGTGEVNEQFF. The CDR3 DNA reads TGTGCCAGCAGCCAATTCGGGACAGGGGAGGTCAATGAGCAGTTCTTC.

This rearrangement joins TRBV7-2 to TRBJ2-3; no clear D gene. This CDR3 has 13 amino acids. The germline CDR1 and CDR2 sequences are SGHTA and FQGNSA. V shed 5 bases and J shed 1 base, with 7 bases lying between them. The CDR3 DNA follows: TGTGCCAGCAGCGACTCGGGCACAGATACGCAGTATTTT. The encoded protein is CASSDSGTDTQYF.

The V and J genes are TRBV28 and TRBJ1-2, with 10 bases fitting TRBD1. The CDR3 sequence is 14 residues long. CDR1 and CDR2 (germline): MDHEN, SYDVKM. V lost 6 bases to trimming and J lost 2 bases; unmatched junction nucleotides: 3. CDR3 sequence reads: CASSKGQGNYGYTF. The CDR3 DNA is TGTGCCAGCAGCAAGGGACAGGGGAACTATGGCTACACCTTC.

This clone was observed once. The chain links TRBV5-1 to TRBJ1-6; D uncertain. CDR3 length equals 14 residues. Germline V gives CDR1 SGHRS, CDR2 YFSETQ. Trimming shortened V by 4 bases and J by 5 bases, and 10 bases separated the two germline ends. CDR3 region: CASSAGDDNSPLHF. As DNA, the CDR3 is TGCGCCAGCAGCGCGGGCGACGATAATTCACCCCTCCACTTT.

This chain uses TRBV3-1 (or the pseudogene TRBV3-2) with TRBJ2-7, with TRBD2 matching over 7 bases. The CDR3 is 15 amino acids. V dropped 4 bases and J dropped 6; count of bases not matched to a gene: 12. CDR1 and CDR2 (germline): LGHDT, YNNKEL (reference sequence). CDR3 sequence (DNA): TGTGCCAGCAGCCGGCTAGCGGAGGATGGGGGCGAGCAGTACTTC. Translation gives CASSRLAEDGGEQYF.

The chain has TRBV27 and TRBJ2-7; D is unclear. V shed 5 bases and J shed 3 bases, with 5 bases lying between them. The germline CDR1 and CDR2 sequences are MNHEY and SMNVEV (reference sequence). This CDR3 comprises 11 residues. The CDR3 DNA reads TGTGCCAGCAGTAGCCTCTACGAGCAGTACTTC. It codes for CASSSLYEQYF.

This chain links TRBV4-1 with TRBJ1-5; unclear D gene. CDR3 size: 16 residues. Trimming took 0 bases from V and 7 from J, leaving 16 bases between them. CDR1 and CDR2 from the germline V gene are MGHRA and YSYEKL. The CDR3 DNA sequence: TGCGCCAGCAGCCAAGATGAGGGAGGGCGTAGACAGCCCCAGCATTTT. This encodes CASSQDEGGRRQPQHF.

This chain links TRBV13 with TRBJ2-1; 8 bases are shared with TRBD2. There are 14 residues in the CDR3. In germline, CDR1 is PRHDT, CDR2 FYEKMQ (reference sequence). V lost 5 bases, J lost 7 bases, and 7 bases stayed unmatched. The CDR3 spells CASSLTSVRNEQFF. In DNA form, the CDR3 reads TGTGCCAGCAGCCTGACTAGCGTAAGGAATGAGCAGTTCTTC.

This rearrangement joins TRBV9 to TRBJ2-3, with 10 bases fitting TRBD2. The V gene end was trimmed by 1 base and the J gene end by 7 bases; junction bases not matched to a gene: 6. Germline values: CDR1 SGDLS, CDR2 YYNGEE. This CDR3 has 15 amino acids. The CDR3 bases are TGTGCCAGCAGCGTACGCAGCGGGGGGGCGAATACGCAGTATTTT. Amino acids: CASSVRSGGANTQYF.

In its sample, this clone was seen once. This chain joins TRBV18 and TRBJ2-3; TRBD2 might be the D (6 bases). V gave up 2 bases and J gave up 2 bases, with 20 bases separating them. This CDR3 comprises 18 residues. CDR1 and CDR2 (germline): KGHSH, LQKENI. CDR3 DNA: TGTGCCAGCTCACCATGGGGCTACCGGGACTCCCTCACAGATACGCAGTATTTT. Protein sequence: CASSPWGYRDSLTDTQYF.

V is TRBV4-3 and J is TRBJ1-2; TRBD1 agrees at 7 bases. Germline trimming cut 3 bases from V and 4 bases from J; bases unmatched to any gene: 8. Germline loops: CDR1 LGHNA, CDR2 YSLEER. The CDR3 is made up of 15 amino acids. The CDR3: CASSQGQYTSYGYTF. CDR3 in DNA: TGCGCCAGCAGCCAGGGACAGTACACCAGCTATGGCTACACCTTC.

This clone has more than one count but fewer than ten. The rearrangement links TRBV7-2 to TRBJ2-7, with 14 nucleotides matching TRBD2. Trimming removed 5 bases from V and 2 bases from J; junction bases left unmatched: 8. The CDR3 sequence is 17 residues long. CDR1 and CDR2 from the germline V gene are SGHTA and FQGNSA. The CDR3 DNA reads as TGTGCCAGCAGCGCTAGGACTAGCGGGAGGTTTACCTACGAGCAGTACTTC. This codes for CASSARTSGRFTYEQYF.

This chain links TRBV5-6 with TRBJ2-7, with a weak D call TRBD1 (5 bases). The V gene's germline CDR1 is SGHDT and CDR2 YYEEEE. This CDR3 is built from 14 residues. Trimming took 0 bases from V and 2 from J, leaving 9 bases between them. The CDR3 sequence: CASSLEDSAYEQYF. The CDR3 nucleotides are TGTGCCAGCAGCTTGGAAGACAGCGCCTACGAGCAGTACTTC.

The genes are TRBV28 and TRBJ1-5; D is perhaps TRBD1 (6 bases). This CDR3 is built from 15 residues. The ends were cut back, 6 bases at V and 5 bases at J, with 17 bases in the middle. The germline V gene encodes CDR1 MDHEN and CDR2 SYDVKM. CDR3 sequence (DNA): TGTGCCAGCAGCAAGGCAGGGGACCTTTATCAGCCCCAGCATTTT. It codes for CASSKAGDLYQPQHF.

DNA for the CDR3: TGTGCCAGCACAACAGTGGCAGGTGAAAAACTGTTTTTT. This encodes CASTTVAGEKLFF. This rearrangement joins TRBV19 to TRBJ1-4; D gene ambiguous. In germline, CDR1 is LNHDA, CDR2 SQIVND (reference sequence). V was cut by 9 bases and J by 7 bases, with 15 bases left in between. CDR3 length equals 13 residues.

This clone was seen a single time. This chain uses TRBV29-1 with TRBJ2-5; 8 bases agree with TRBD1. V gave up 5 bases and J gave up 6 bases; unmatched junction bases: 11. The CDR3 consists of 14 residues. CDR1 SQVTM and CDR2 ANQGSEA come from the germline V gene. In DNA form, the CDR3 reads TGCAGCGTTTCTGTCGGACAGGGTCGACAGACCCAGTACTTC. Protein sequence: CSVSVGQGRQTQYF.

The chain links TRBV11-3 to TRBJ1-1, with D hard to call. There are 13 residues in the CDR3. Germline V gene lookup returns CDR1 SGHNT and CDR2 YENEEA. The ends were cut back, 4 bases at V and 4 bases at J, with 10 bases in the middle. The CDR3 nucleotides are TGTGCCAGCAGCTATTTGCAGTCCACTGAAGCTTTCTTT. It yields the protein CASSYLQSTEAFF.

This clone was observed a few times. This rearrangement joins TRBV19 to TRBJ1-2, with TRBD1 as a possible D gene (5 bases). V gave up 7 bases and J gave up 10 bases, with 13 bases separating them. The V gene's germline CDR1 is LNHDA and CDR2 SQIVND (reference sequence). The CDR3 spans 11 residues. CDR3 protein: CASNADRIYTF. For the CDR3, the DNA is TGTGCCAGTAACGCCGACAGAATCTACACCTTC.

The J gene is TRBJ1-6, the V gene TRBV14; TRBD1 aligns across 7 bases. With 4 bases clipped from V and 3 bases from J, the junction kept 9 bases outside the gene matches. Germline assignment: CDR1 SGHDN and CDR2 FVKESK. This CDR3 contains 17 residues. The CDR3 here is CASSPGPGTDYNSPLHF. The CDR3, as DNA: TGTGCCAGCAGCCCCGGACCGGGGACAGACTATAATTCACCCCTCCACTTT.

The chain is built from TRBV10-3 and TRBJ2-7; maybe TRBD1 (6 bases). Per the germline V gene, CDR1 is ENHRY and CDR2 is SYGVKD. The CDR3 is 15 residues long. V lost 4 bases and J lost 3, with 16 bases in between. The CDR3 coding sequence is TGTGCCATCAGTGCCACCGGGACACGCAACTACGAGCAGTACTTC. As protein: CAISATGTRNYEQYF.